A selection of T cell receptor beta chains follows, all from one sample in a study of CD8 T cells in ankylosing spondylitis. From the 5' RACE reads, TCRdb called clonotypes with MiXCR, one entry per CDR3 protein. The table lists fewer than 750,000 distinct CDR3 sequences, around 20% of them singletons, with 19% in the top ten. Source material: blood, either unsorted or a sorted T cell fraction (not recorded which). Source of these receptors: a male donor with ankylosing spondylitis. CDR3s include the opening cysteine and the closing phenylalanine or tryptophan. The D gene is left open where the match is weak. Not all rows give a size; the values are once, few, many and, for expanded clones, a class.

j_call,v_call,d_call,clone_size,cdr3_nt,cdr3_aa
TRBJ2-7,TRBV20-1,-,-,TGCAGTGCCTCATCGGTAGCGGTCCTCTCCTACGAGCAGTACTTC,CSASSVAVLSYEQYF
TRBJ1-5,TRBV27,TRBD1,few,TGTGCCAGCAGTCCTGCTGGGACAGGGTGGGGAAGGGAGCCCCAGCATTTT,CASSPAGTGWGREPQHF
TRBJ2-1,TRBV9,TRBD2,-,TGTGCCAGCAGCCTAGGACTAGCGGGAGGGTTGGATGAGCAGTTCTTC,CASSLGLAGGLDEQFF
TRBJ1-2,TRBV7-3,TRBD1,many,TGTGCCAGCAGCCCGCAGGGACAGGTGCAAGGCTACACCTTC,CASSPQGQVQGYTF
TRBJ1-2,TRBV7-9,-,few,TGTGCCAGCAGCTTAGTTCAGGCAGGCCTCCAGGGCTACACCTTC,CASSLVQAGLQGYTF
TRBJ1-2,TRBV27,-,-,TGTGCCAGCAGTTTGCGGAAATCCGACTATGGCTACACCTTC,CASSLRKSDYGYTF
TRBJ2-2,TRBV2,-,-,TGTGCCAGCAGTAGGTGGGACCCGGGGACCGGGGAGCTGTTTTTT,CASSRWDPGTGELFF
TRBJ2-7,TRBV6-5,-,few,TGTGCCAGCAGTTACTTCTCCTACGAGCAGTACTTC,CASSYFSYEQYF
TRBJ2-3,TRBV12-3/TRBV12-4,TRBD1,few,TGTGCCAGCACTTCAGGGGGCACTAACACAGATACGCAGTATTTT,CASTSGGTNTDTQYF
TRBJ1-2,TRBV11-2,TRBD1,few,TGTGCCAGCAGCTTTAACAGGGGGCGGGATGGCTACACCTTC,CASSFNRGRDGYTF
TRBJ2-1,TRBV7-2,-,-,TGTGCCAGCAGCTTAGAACTGGGGAACAATGAGCAGTTCTTC,CASSLELGNNEQFF
TRBJ2-2,TRBV7-2,-,few,TGTGCCAGCAGCTTGGAGCCGGGACCTTACACCGGGGAGCTGTTTTTT,CASSLEPGPYTGELFF
TRBJ1-1,TRBV12-3/TRBV12-4,-,-,TGTGCCAGCAGTCGCCCAACAAGGAACACTGAAGCTTTCTTT,CASSRPTRNTEAFF
TRBJ1-2,TRBV18,-,few,TGTGCCAGCTCTTGGGCGGCCTATGGCTACACCTTC,CASSWAAYGYTF
TRBJ2-5,TRBV18,-,-,TGTGCCAGCTCACCAGGGACGGACTCCAGGGAGACCCAGTACTTC,CASSPGTDSRETQYF
TRBJ2-7,TRBV5-1,TRBD1,few,TGCGCCAAATTGGGGACAGGGAGATCGCGAATTCCGTACGAGCAGTACTTC,CAKLGTGRSRIPYEQYF
TRBJ2-7,TRBV2,-,few,TGTGCCAGCAGAAGGGGACTCGCAGTGTACGAGCAGTACTTC,CASRRGLAVYEQYF
TRBJ2-7,TRBV7-6,-,many,TGCGCCAGCAGCCTGGACAGATCCTACGAGCAGTACTTC,CASSLDRSYEQYF
TRBJ2-7,TRBV11-3,-,once,TGTGCCAGCAGCTTAGTCTTACGGTACAGCAATAACTCCTACGAGCAGTACTTC,CASSLVLRYSNNSYEQYF
TRBJ1-4,TRBV18,TRBD1,many,TGTGCCAGCTCACCACCGGCGGACAGGAATGAAAAACTGTTTTTT,CASSPPADRNEKLFF
TRBJ2-7,TRBV6-1,TRBD1,few,TGTGCCAGCAGCCTCCGGGACAGGGTCTACGAGCAGTACTTC,CASSLRDRVYEQYF
TRBJ1-5,TRBV28,TRBD1,-,TGTGCCAGCAGCGACACCGGACAGGGAAGATTCAATCAGCCCCAGCATTTT,CASSDTGQGRFNQPQHF
TRBJ2-1,TRBV12-3/TRBV12-4,-,-,TGTGCCAGCAGCCTACCAATTAAGAGGGGTCAGCAGTTCTTC,CASSLPIKRGQQFF
TRBJ1-6,TRBV29-1,-,-,TGCAGCGCAGGCAGCTCCTATAATTCACCCCTCCACTTT,CSAGSSYNSPLHF
TRBJ2-5,TRBV11-2,-,few,TGTGCCAGCAGCTTGGGGGGGACAGGTCCCAAAGAGACCCAGTACTTC,CASSLGGTGPKETQYF
TRBJ1-6,TRBV7-8,TRBD1,many,TGTGCCAGCAGCCCGGGACAGGGGCATGGTTCACCCCTCCACTTT,CASSPGQGHGSPLHF
TRBJ2-2,TRBV19,-,-,TGTGCCAGTAGTAATAGGGCCGGGGAGCTGTTTTTT,CASSNRAGELFF
TRBJ1-2,TRBV6-1,-,few,TGTGCCAGCAGTCCCCGTGTCGGTACAGCTGGACGGGACTATGGCTACACCTTC,CASSPRVGTAGRDYGYTF
TRBJ2-7,TRBV7-9,-,-,TGTGCCAGCAGCTTCTCTCCGGACAGCCCCTACGAGCAGTACTTC,CASSFSPDSPYEQYF
TRBJ2-7,TRBV7-2,TRBD2,-,TGTGCCAGCAGCTTACAAGCGGGAGTAACCTACGAGCAGTACTTC,CASSLQAGVTYEQYF
TRBJ2-1,TRBV24-1,TRBD2,many,TGTGCCACCAGTGATGGACTAGCGGACAATGAGCAGTTCTTC,CATSDGLADNEQFF
TRBJ1-2,TRBV12-3/TRBV12-4,-,-,TGTGCCAGCAGTCCGCCGGGACCCCTGTCCCACTATGGCTACACCTTC,CASSPPGPLSHYGYTF
TRBJ2-1,TRBV6-1,-,few,TGTGCCACTCACAGCCAAGGTTACAATGAGCAGTTCTTC,CATHSQGYNEQFF
TRBJ2-7,TRBV4-1,-,-,TGCGCCAGCAGCCACCCACAGGGTTCCTACGAGCAGTACTTC,CASSHPQGSYEQYF
TRBJ1-2,TRBV20-1,-,few,TGCAGTGCTAGAGATCACAAGGGGCAGTATGGCTACACCTTC,CSARDHKGQYGYTF
TRBJ1-1,TRBV28,-,-,TGTGCCAGCAGTTTTTCGTGGGGAGTTGAAGCTTTCTTT,CASSFSWGVEAFF
TRBJ2-7,TRBV2,-,-,TGTGCCAGCAGGGGGTTCGTGACGGACCTCTACGAGCAGTACTTC,CASRGFVTDLYEQYF
TRBJ2-1,TRBV5-1,-,few,TGCGCCAGCAGCTTGGCGGGGAACGGTTACACTGAGCAGTTCTTC,CASSLAGNGYTEQFF
TRBJ1-1,TRBV6-5,-,-,TGTGCCAGCAGGATACGGCAGACAAGTGCTTTCTTT,CASRIRQTSAFF
TRBJ2-3,TRBV20-1,-,-,TGCAGTGCTAGAGAGGCGGGGTTCACAGATACGCAGTATTTT,CSAREAGFTDTQYF
TRBJ2-1,TRBV24-1,TRBD2,few,TGTGCCACCAGTGATTTGCCAGCGGGAGGGCCGGGTAAGAATGAGCAGTTCTTC,CATSDLPAGGPGKNEQFF
TRBJ2-1,TRBV20-1,TRBD2,-,TGCAGTGCGAAAGGACTAGCCTCTCCCCCTGGGAATGAGCAGTTCTTC,CSAKGLASPPGNEQFF
TRBJ2-2,TRBV4-1,-,few,TGCGCCAGCAGCCAAGTGACTTGGGGCACCGGGGAGCTGTTTTTT,CASSQVTWGTGELFF
TRBJ1-6,TRBV5-1,-,few,TGCGCCAGCAGCTCGTTGGGAAATTCACCCCTCCACTTT,CASSSLGNSPLHF
TRBJ2-3,TRBV29-1,TRBD2,-,TGCAGCCTTAGGGGACTACTCACAGATACGCAGTATTTT,CSLRGLLTDTQYF
TRBJ2-5,TRBV30,TRBD1,-,TGTGCCTGGAGCCCACAGGGGGGGACCCAGTACTTC,CAWSPQGGTQYF
TRBJ2-1,TRBV6-2/TRBV6-3,TRBD2,-,TGTGCCAGCAGTTATCCGCCCGGGACTAGCGGGAGTGACAATGAGCAGTTCTTC,CASSYPPGTSGSDNEQFF
TRBJ2-1,TRBV7-9,TRBD2,-,TGTGCCAGCAGCCCTACACTAGCGGCGAATGAGCAGTTCTTC,CASSPTLAANEQFF